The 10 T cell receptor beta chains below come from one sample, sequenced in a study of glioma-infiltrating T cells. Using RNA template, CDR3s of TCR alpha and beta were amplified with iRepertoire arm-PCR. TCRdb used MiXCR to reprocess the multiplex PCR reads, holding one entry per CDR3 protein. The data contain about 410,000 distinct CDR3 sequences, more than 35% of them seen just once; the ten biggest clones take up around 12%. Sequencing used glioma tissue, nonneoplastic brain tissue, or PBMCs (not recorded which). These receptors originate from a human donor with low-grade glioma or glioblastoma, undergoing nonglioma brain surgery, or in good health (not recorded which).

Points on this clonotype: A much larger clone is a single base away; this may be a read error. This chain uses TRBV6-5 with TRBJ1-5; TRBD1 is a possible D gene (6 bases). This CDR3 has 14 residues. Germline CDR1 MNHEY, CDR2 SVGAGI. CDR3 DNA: TGTGCCAGCAGCGCAGGACAGAACAATCATCCCCAGCATTTT. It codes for CASSAGQNNHPQHF.

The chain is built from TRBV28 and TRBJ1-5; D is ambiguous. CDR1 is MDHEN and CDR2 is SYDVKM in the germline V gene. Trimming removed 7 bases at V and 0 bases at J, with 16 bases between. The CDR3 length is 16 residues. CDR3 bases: TGTGCCAGCAACCTTTGGCGAATGAATAGCAATCAGCCCCAGCATTTT. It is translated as CASNLWRMNSNQPQHF. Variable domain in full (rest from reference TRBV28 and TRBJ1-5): DVKVTQSSRYLVKRTGEKVFLECVQDMDHENMFWYRQDPGLGLRLIYFSYDVKMKEKGDIPEGYSVSREKKERFSLILESASTNQTSMYLCASNLWRMNSNQPQHFGDGTRLSIL.

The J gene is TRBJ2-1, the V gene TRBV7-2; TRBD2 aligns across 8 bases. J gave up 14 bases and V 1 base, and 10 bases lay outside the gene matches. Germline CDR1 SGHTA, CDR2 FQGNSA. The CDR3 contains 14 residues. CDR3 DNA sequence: TGTGCCAGCAGCTTAGGATTATTGGGGACTAGTAAGTTCTTC. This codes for CASSLGLLGTSKFF.

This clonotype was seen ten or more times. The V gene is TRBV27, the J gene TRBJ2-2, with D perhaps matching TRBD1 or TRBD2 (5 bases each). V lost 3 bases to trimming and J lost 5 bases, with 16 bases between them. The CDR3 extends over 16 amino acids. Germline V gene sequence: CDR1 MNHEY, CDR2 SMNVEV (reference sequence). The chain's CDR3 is CASSLIGFGATGELFF. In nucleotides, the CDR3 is TGTGCCAGCAGTTTGATTGGATTCGGGGCTACCGGGGAGCTGTTTTTT.

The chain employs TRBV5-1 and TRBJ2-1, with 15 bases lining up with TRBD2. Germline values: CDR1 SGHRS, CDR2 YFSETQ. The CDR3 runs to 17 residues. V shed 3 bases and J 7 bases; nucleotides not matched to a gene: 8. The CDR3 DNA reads TGCGCCAGCAGCTGGGGACTAGCGGGAGGCCTAGGAAATGAGCAGTTCTTC. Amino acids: CASSWGLAGGLGNEQFF.

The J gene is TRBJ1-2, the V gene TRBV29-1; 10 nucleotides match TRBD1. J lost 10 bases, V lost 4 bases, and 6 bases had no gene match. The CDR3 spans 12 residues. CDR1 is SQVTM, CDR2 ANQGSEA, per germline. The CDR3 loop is CSVGQGANDYTF. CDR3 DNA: TGCAGCGTTGGACAGGGGGCTAATGACTACACCTTC.

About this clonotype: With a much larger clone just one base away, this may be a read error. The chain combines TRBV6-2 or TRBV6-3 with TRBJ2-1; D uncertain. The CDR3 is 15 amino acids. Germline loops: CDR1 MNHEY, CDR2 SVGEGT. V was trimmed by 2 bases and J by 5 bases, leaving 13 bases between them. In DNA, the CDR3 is TGTGCCAGCAGTTACGATGGATGGGCGGACAATGAGCAGTTCTTC. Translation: CASSYDGWADNEQFF.

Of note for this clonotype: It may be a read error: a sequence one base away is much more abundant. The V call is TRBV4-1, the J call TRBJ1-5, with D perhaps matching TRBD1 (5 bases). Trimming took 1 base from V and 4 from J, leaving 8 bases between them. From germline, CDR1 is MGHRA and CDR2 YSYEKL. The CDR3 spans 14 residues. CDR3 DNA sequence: TGCGCCAGCAGCCAAGGACAGTGGAATCAGCCCCAGCATTTT. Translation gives CASSQGQWNQPQHF.

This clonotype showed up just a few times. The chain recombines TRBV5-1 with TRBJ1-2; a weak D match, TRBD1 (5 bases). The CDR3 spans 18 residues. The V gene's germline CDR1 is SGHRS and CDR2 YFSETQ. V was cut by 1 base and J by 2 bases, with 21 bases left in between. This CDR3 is CASSLPGTPGDGNYGYTF. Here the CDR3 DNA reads TGCGCCAGCAGCTTGCCTGGGACCCCGGGGGATGGCAACTATGGCTACACCTTC.

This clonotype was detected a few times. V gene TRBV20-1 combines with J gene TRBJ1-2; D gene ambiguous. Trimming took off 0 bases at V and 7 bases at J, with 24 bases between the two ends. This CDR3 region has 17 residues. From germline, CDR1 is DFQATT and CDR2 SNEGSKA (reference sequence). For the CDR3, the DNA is TGCAGTGCTAGAGATGATTTAGCCAGAATCAGACGTGGTGGCTACACCTTC. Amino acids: CSARDDLARIRRGGYTF.